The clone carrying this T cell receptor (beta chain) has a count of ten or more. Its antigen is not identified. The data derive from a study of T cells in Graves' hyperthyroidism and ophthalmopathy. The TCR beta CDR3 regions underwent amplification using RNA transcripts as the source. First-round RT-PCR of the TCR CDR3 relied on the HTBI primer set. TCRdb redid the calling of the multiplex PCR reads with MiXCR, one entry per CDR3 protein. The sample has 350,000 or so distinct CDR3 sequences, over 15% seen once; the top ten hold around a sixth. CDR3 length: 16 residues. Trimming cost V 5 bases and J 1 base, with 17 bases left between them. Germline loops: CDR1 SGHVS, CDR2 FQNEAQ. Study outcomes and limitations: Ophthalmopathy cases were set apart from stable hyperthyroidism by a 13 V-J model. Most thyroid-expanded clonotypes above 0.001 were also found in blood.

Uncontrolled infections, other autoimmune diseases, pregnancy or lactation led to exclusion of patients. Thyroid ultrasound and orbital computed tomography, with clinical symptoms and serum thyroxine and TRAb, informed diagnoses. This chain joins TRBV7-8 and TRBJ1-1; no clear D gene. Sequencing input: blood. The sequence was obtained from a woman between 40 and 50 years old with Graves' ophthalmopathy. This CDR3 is CASSTRRVSTNTEAFF. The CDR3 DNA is TGTGCCAGCAGCACACGCCGGGTATCGACGAACACTGAAGCTTTCTTT.